The present entry profiles one TCR beta chain with its context. TCRdb's copy holds only in-frame clones and misses some; the assay was immunoSEQ multiplex PCR. The table lists 200,000 to 250,000 clones, approximately 90% of them singletons, with 1.2% in the top ten. Germline V gives CDR1 MDHEN, CDR2 SYDVKM. This CDR3 has 14 residues. V was trimmed by 6 bases and J by 5 bases, leaving 14 bases between them. The sample is drawn from a study of blood T cell repertoires in COVID-19. Turning to the study itself: Material from acute and convalescent COVID-19 was sourced from the United States, Italy and Spain.

The clonotype was recovered from a man aged 25-40 years who had recovered from COVID-19. The sample consisted of PBMCs or T cells enriched from blood (not recorded which). This chain connects TRBV28 to TRBJ1-3, with a possible D match to TRBD1 (6 bases). The CDR3 coding sequence is TGTGCCAGCAGCCCTAGGGGGACCAGAAACACCATATATTTT. Its protein is CASSPRGTRNTIYF.